This passage covers 14 T cell receptor beta chains from one sample sequenced in a study of a mutant IDH1 vaccine in newly diagnosed glioma. This sample's time point: week 47, end of study. With topical imiquimod, each dose of the vaccine consisted of 300 ug of mutant IDH1 20-mer peptide. These receptors' antigens are unknown. Using immunoSEQ multiplex PCR, the repertoire was profiled, and TCRdb retains in-frame clones only, with some absent. Counted here are 77,000 or so clones, roughly four fifths occurring once; the ten biggest clones make up roughly 5.2%. This material consisted of PBMCs, taken from a glioma patient whose treatment included an IDH1 peptide vaccine. Source of these receptors: a man aged 35 to 55 with glioma.

This chain connects TRBV2 to TRBJ1-6; perhaps TRBD1 as D (5 bases). The CDR3 loop spans 15 amino acids. Germline CDR1 reads SNHLY; CDR2 reads FYNNEI. Deletions cut 6 bases from V and 9 bases from J, with 18 bases between. The CDR3 DNA reads TGTGCCAGCAGGGGGGAAGGGCCACCTAGTTCACCCCTCCACTTT. This sequence encodes CASRGEGPPSSPLHF.

The gene calls are TRBV2 and TRBJ1-6, with D possibly being TRBD1 (6 bases). Germline V CDR1 and CDR2: SNHLY, FYNNEI. Deletions cut 7 bases from V and 6 bases from J, with 10 bases between. This CDR3 has 13 amino acids. In nucleotides, the CDR3 is TGTGCCAGCATGGACAGCCTTAATTCACCCCTCCACTTT. This translates into CASMDSLNSPLHF.

The V gene is TRBV29-1, the J gene TRBJ2-2; TRBD2 matches 11 bases. Germline V gene lookup returns CDR1 SQVTM and CDR2 ANQGSEA. Trimming removed 4 bases from V and 5 bases from J; junction bases left unmatched: 0. This CDR3 comprises 13 residues. For the CDR3, the DNA is TGCAGCGTTGGGACTAGCGGGACCGGGGAGCTGTTTTTT. As protein: CSVGTSGTGELFF.

The V call is TRBV28, the J call TRBJ2-3; 7 bases fit TRBD1. Germline V gene sequence: CDR1 MDHEN, CDR2 SYDVKM. CDR3 size: 17 residues. V lost 6 bases, J lost 4 bases, and 16 bases stayed unmatched. CDR3 in amino acids: CASSIRDSLRSADTQYF. The CDR3 coding sequence is TGTGCCAGCAGCATCCGGGACAGCTTAAGGTCGGCAGATACGCAGTATTTT.

The count of this clone is one. The chain links TRBV5-5 to TRBJ2-1, with unresolved D. From germline, CDR1 is SGHKS and CDR2 YYEKEE (reference sequence). The CDR3 length is 15 residues. Trimming removed 1 base at V and 0 bases at J, with 8 bases between. The CDR3 is CASSLKTSSYNEQFF. The CDR3 nucleotides read TGTGCCAGCAGCTTGAAAACCAGCTCCTACAATGAGCAGTTCTTC.

This clone has just a few counts. The chain is built from TRBV10-1 and TRBJ1-5; D is unresolved. V gave up 4 bases and J gave up 2 bases, with 12 bases separating them. The V gene's germline CDR1 is WNHNN and CDR2 SYGVQD (reference sequence). CDR3 length equals 15 residues. The CDR3 spells CASSVVQECNQPQHF. In DNA, the CDR3 is TGCGCCAGCAGTGTAGTCCAGGAGTGCAATCAGCCCCAGCATTTT.

This clone showed up just once. This chain connects TRBV19 to TRBJ1-5, with 7 bases identical to TRBD1. Trimming removed 7 bases from V and 3 bases from J; junction bases left unmatched: 21. The CDR3 covers 19 residues. CDR1 is LNHDA and CDR2 is SQIVND in the germline V gene (reference sequence). CDR3 amino acids: CASKGLMAGTGADNQPQHF. CDR3 nucleotide sequence: TGTGCCAGTAAGGGGCTAATGGCCGGCACAGGGGCCGACAATCAGCCCCAGCATTTT.

The chain employs TRBV29-1 and TRBJ2-5, with 10 positions matching TRBD1. There are 15 residues in the CDR3. The junction had 6 bases not matched to a gene; V was cut back by 3 bases and J by 2 bases. Looked up from germline, CDR1 is SQVTM and CDR2 is ANQGSEA. CDR3 nucleotides: TGCAGCGTTGAGGGGGGACAGGGGAGTCAAGAGACCCAGTACTTC. Its translation is CSVEGGQGSQETQYF.

This chain uses TRBV5-1 with TRBJ2-1; D is ambiguous. Trimming removed 0 bases from V and 9 bases from J, with 10 bases in between. The length of the CDR3 is 13 residues. Germline V gives CDR1 SGHRS, CDR2 YFSETQ. The CDR3 protein is CASSLAVSGEQFF. For the CDR3, the DNA is TGCGCCAGCAGCTTGGCGGTGTCTGGTGAGCAGTTCTTC.

V and J are TRBV7-9 and TRBJ2-7, with 10 bases lining up with TRBD1. This CDR3 spans 13 amino acids. J lost 5 bases, V lost 4 bases, and 2 bases had no gene match. Germline lookup yields CDR1 SEHNR and CDR2 FQNEAQ (reference sequence). The CDR3, as DNA: TGTGCCAGCAGCTCCGGGACAGGGGACGAGCAGTACTTC. Translation gives CASSSGTGDEQYF. The variable domain in full, completed from reference TRBV7-9 and TRBJ2-7, reads DTGVSQNPRHKITKRGQNVTFRCDPISEHNRLYWYRQTLGQGPEFLTYFQNEAQLEKSRLLSDRFSAERPKGSFSTLEIQRTEQGDSAMYLCASSSGTGDEQYFGPGTRLTVT.

The V call is TRBV12-2, the J call TRBJ2-7; the table assigns TRBD2, which was not confirmed against the DNA. TRBV12-2 is a pseudogene. This CDR3 spans 16 amino acids. In nucleotides, the CDR3 is TGTGCAAGTCGGAGGGTCGTGGAGTGGAGCTCCTACGAGCAGTACTTC. Protein product: CASRRVVEWSSYEQYF.

The genes are TRBV19 and TRBJ1-2; D uncertain. CDR1 and CDR2 (germline): LNHDA, SQIVND (reference sequence). This CDR3 has 13 amino acids. Trimming removed 5 bases from V and 4 bases from J, with 11 bases in between. CDR3 coding DNA: TGTGCCAGTAGTGGGGATTTAAGCTATGGCTACACCTTC. This codes for CASSGDLSYGYTF.

This clone was observed a single time. The rearrangement joins TRBV28 to TRBJ1-2; D is unresolved. Between the trimmed V and J ends, which lost 4 bases and 2 bases, there was a span of 11 bases. CDR1 and CDR2 (germline): MDHEN, SYDVKM. The CDR3 extends over 14 amino acids. In DNA form, the CDR3 reads TGTGCCAGCAGTTCTACCCCAAGCAACTATGGCTACACCTTC. As protein: CASSSTPSNYGYTF.

In this sample, this clone turned up once. The chain uses TRBV27 and TRBJ2-7; D remains ambiguous. Trimming removed 0 bases at V and 0 bases at J, with 6 bases between. CDR1 and CDR2 from the germline V gene are MNHEY and SMNVEV (reference sequence). The CDR3 runs 14 residues. The CDR3 reads CASSLSAVSYEQYF. The DNA for the CDR3 is TGTGCCAGCAGTTTATCGGCCGTCTCCTACGAGCAGTACTTC.